This section outlines one T cell receptor beta chain sequence together with its context. This CDR3 region has 14 residues. The V and J ends lost 6 bases and 8 bases, in that order; junction bases with no gene match: 9. CDR1 and CDR2 (germline): MDHEN, SYDVKM. Sequencing used immunoSEQ multiplex PCR; TCRdb keeps in-frame clones, though not all of them. This table has over a million clones, roughly 95% appearing once. The sample originates from a study of shared clonotypes between healthy human individuals. Those who donated, Caucasian adults without exception, all lived in Nashville, Tennessee. J is TRBJ2-1 and V is TRBV28; the match to TRBD1 covers 8 bases. The sequencing input was naive CD4+ T cells sorted from blood. Subset indicated: CD45RA+ positively selected. The sequence derives from a man aged 25-45 years in good health. CDR3 DNA sequence: TGTGCCAGCAGGCCCCGACAGGGGAAGGATGAGCAGTTCTTC. It translates to CASRPRQGKDEQFF.